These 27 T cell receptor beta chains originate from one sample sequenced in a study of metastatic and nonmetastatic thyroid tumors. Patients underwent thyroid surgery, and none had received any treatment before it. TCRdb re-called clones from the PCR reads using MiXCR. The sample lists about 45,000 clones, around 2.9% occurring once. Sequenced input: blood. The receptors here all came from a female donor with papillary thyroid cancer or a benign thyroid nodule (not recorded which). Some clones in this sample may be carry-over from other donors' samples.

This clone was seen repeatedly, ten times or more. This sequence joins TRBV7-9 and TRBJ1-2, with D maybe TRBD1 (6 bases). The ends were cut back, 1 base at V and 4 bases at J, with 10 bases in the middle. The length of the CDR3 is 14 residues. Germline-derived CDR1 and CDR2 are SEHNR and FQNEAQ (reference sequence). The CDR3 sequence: CASSLDGGGYGYTF. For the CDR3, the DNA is TGTGCCAGCAGCTTAGATGGGGGCGGCTATGGCTACACCTTC.

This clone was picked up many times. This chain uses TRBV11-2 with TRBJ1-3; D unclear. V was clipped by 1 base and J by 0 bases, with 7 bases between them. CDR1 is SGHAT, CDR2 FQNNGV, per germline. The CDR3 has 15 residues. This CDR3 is CASSLGEYSGNTIYF. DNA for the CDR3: TGTGCCAGCAGCTTAGGGGAATACTCTGGAAACACCATATATTTT.

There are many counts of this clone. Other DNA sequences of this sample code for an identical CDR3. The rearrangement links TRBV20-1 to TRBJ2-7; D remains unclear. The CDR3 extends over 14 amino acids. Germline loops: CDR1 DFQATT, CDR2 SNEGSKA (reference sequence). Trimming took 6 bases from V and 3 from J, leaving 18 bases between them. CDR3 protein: CSAPGGGGYYEQYF. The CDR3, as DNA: TGCAGTGCCCCCGGCGGCGGCGGTTACTACGAGCAGTACTTC.

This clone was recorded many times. The CDR3 protein is CASSSNYEQYF. CDR3 in DNA: TGTGCCAGCAGCTCCAACTACGAGCAGTACTTC. The V gene is TRBV6-1, the J gene TRBJ2-7, with D unresolved. Germline values: CDR1 MNHNS, CDR2 SASEGT. This CDR3 spans 11 amino acids. Deletions cut 6 bases from V and 3 bases from J, with 6 bases between.

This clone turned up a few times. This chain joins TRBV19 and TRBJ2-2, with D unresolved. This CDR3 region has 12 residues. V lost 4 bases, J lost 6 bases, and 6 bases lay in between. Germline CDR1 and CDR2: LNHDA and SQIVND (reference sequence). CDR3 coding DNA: TGTGCCAGTAGTAGCTCCCCCGGGGAGCTGTTTTTT. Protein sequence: CASSSSPGELFF.

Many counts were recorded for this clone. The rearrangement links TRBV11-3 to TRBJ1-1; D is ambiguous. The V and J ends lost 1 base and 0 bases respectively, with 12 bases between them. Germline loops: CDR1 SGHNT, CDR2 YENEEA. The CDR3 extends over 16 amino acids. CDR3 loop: CASSLGLARMNTEAFF. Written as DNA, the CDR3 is TGTGCCAGCAGCTTAGGTCTGGCAAGAATGAACACTGAAGCTTTCTTT.

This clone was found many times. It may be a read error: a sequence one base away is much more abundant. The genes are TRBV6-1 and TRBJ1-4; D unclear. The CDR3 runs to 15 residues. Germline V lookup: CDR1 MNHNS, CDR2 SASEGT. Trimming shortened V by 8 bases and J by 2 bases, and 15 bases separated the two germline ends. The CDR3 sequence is CASSIRGRTNEKLFF. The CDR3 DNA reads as TGTGCCAGCTCGATCCGGGGTAGGACTAATGAAAAACTGTTTTTT.

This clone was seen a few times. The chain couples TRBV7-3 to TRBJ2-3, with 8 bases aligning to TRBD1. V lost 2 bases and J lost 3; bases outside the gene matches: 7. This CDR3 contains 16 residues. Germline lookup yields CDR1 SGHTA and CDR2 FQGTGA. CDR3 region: CASSLLPGGLTDTQYF. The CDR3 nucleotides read TGTGCCAGCAGCTTACTCCCAGGGGGCCTGACAGATACGCAGTATTTT. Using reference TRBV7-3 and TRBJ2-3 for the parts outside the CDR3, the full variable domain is GAGVSQTPSNKVTEKGKYVELRCDPISGHTALYWYRQSLGQGPEFLIYFQGTGAADDSGLPNDRFFAVRPEGSVSTLKIQRTERGDSAVYLCASSLLPGGLTDTQYFGPGTRLTVL.

The CDR3 bases are TGCGCCAGCAGCCCAGGACAGGACACAGATACGCAGTATTTT. As protein: CASSPGQDTDTQYF. This rearrangement joins TRBV5-1 to TRBJ2-3, with 7 positions matching TRBD1. This CDR3 region has 14 residues. J lost 2 bases, V lost 4 bases, and 4 bases had no gene match. Germline CDR1 is SGHRS and CDR2 is YFSETQ. The variable domain in full, with the rest retrieved from reference TRBV5-1 and TRBJ2-3, is KAGVTQTPRYLIKTRGQQVTLSCSPISGHRSVSWYQQTPGQGLQFLFEYFSETQRNKGNFPGRFSGRQFSNSRSEMNVSTLELGDSALYLCASSPGQDTDTQYFGPGTRLTVL.

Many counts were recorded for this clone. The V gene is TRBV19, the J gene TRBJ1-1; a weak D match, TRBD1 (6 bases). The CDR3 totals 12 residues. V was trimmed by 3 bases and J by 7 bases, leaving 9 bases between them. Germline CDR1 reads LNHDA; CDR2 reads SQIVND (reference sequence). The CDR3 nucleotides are TGTGCCAGTAGTATGAGAGGGGGTGAAGCTTTCTTT. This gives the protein CASSMRGGEAFF.

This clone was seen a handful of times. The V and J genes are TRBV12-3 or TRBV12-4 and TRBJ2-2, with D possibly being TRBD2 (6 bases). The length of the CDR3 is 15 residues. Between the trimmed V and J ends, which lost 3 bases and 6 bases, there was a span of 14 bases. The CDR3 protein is CASSLAGPFAGELFF. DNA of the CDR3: TGTGCCAGCAGTTTGGCGGGGCCGTTCGCCGGGGAGCTGTTTTTT.

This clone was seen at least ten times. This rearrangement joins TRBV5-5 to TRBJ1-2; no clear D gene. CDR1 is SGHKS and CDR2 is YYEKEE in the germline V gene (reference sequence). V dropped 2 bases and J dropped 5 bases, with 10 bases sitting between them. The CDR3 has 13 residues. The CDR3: CASSFTAQYGYTF. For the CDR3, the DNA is TGTGCCAGCAGCTTCACAGCCCAATATGGCTACACCTTC. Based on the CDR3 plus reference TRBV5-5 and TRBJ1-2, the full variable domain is DAGVTQSPTHLIKTRGQQVTLRCSPISGHKSVSWYQQVLGQGPQFIFQYYEKEERGRGNFPDRFSARQFPNYSSELNVNALLLGDSALYLCASSFTAQYGYTFGSGTRLTVV.

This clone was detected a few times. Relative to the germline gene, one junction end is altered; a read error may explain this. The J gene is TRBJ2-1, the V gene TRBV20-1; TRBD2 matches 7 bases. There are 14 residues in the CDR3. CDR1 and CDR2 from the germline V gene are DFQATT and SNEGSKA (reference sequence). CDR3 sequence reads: CSARDGRAGNQQFF. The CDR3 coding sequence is TGCAGTGCTCGAGATGGGAGGGCTGGGAATCAGCAGTTCTTC.

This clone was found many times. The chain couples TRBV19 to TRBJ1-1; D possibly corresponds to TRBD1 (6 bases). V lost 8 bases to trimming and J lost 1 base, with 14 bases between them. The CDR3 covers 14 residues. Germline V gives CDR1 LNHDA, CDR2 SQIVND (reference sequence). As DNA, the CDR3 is TGTGCCAGTTCTCCTGGACAGTGGAACACTGAAGCTTTCTTT. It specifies CASSPGQWNTEAFF.

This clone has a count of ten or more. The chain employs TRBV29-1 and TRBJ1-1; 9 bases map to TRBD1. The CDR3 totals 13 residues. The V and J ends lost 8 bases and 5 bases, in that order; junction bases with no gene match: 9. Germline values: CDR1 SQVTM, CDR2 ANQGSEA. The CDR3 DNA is TGCAGCACTAACAGGGGGCTGGGGACTGAAGCTTTCTTT. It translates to CSTNRGLGTEAFF.

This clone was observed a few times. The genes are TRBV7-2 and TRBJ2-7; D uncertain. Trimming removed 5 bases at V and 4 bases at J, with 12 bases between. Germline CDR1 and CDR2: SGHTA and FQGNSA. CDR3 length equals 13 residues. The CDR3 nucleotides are TGTGCCAGCAGCCCCACACCTCTATACGAGCAGTACTTC. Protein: CASSPTPLYEQYF.

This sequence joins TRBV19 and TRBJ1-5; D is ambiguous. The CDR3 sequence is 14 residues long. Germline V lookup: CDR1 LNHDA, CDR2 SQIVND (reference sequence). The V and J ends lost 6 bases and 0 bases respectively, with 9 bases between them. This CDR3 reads CASSGGISNQPQHF. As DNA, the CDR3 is TGTGCCAGTAGCGGAGGGATTAGCAATCAGCCCCAGCATTTT.

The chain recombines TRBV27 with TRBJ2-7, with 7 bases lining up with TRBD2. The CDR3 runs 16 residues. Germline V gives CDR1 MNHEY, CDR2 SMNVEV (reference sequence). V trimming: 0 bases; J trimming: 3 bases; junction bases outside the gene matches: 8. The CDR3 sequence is CASSLSVRGGNYEQYF. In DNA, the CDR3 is TGTGCCAGCAGTTTATCGGTGCGCGGGGGAAACTACGAGCAGTACTTC.

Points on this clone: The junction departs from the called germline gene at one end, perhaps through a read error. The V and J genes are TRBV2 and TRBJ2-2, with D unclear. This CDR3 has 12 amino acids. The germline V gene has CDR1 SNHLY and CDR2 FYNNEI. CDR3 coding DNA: TGTGCCAGCAGTGAAGCGTCAACCCCGGAGCTTTTT. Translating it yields CASSEASTPELF.

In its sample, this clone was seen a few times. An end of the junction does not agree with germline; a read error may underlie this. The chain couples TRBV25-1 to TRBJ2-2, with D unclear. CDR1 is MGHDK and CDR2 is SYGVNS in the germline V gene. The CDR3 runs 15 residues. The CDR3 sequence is CAISIWQPNTGELFF. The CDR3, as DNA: TGTGCCATCAGTATCTGGCAGCCGAACACCGGGGAGCTGTTTTTT. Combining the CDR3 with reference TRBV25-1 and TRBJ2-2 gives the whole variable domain EADIYQTPRYLVIGTGKKITLECSQTMGHDKMYWYQQDPGMELHLIHYSYGVNSTEKGDLSSESTVSRIRTEHFPLTLESARPSHTSQYLCAISIWQPNTGELFFGEGSRLTVL.

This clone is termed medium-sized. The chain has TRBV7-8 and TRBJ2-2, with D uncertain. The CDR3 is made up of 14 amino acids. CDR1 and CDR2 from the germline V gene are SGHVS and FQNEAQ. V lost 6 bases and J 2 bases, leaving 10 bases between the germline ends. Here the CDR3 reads CASRGLVNTGELFF. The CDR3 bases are TGTGCCAGCAGAGGTCTGGTTAACACCGGGGAGCTGTTTTTT. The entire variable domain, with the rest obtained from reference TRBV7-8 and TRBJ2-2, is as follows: GAGVSQSPRYKVAKRGQDVALRCDPISGHVSLFWYQQALGQGPEFLTYFQNEAQLDKSGLPSDRFFAERPEGSVSTLKIQRTQQEDSAVYLCASRGLVNTGELFFGEGSRLTVL.

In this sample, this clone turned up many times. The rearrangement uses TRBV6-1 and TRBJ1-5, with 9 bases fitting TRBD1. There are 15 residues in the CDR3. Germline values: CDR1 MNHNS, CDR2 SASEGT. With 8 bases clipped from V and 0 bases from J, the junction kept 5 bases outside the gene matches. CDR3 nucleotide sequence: TGTGCCAGCGGTTGGACAGGGGATAGCAATCAGCCCCAGCATTTT. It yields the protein CASGWTGDSNQPQHF.

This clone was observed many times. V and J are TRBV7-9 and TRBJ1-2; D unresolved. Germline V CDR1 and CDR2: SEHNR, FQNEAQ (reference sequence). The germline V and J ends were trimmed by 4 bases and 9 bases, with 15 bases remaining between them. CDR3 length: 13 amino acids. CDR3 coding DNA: TGTGCCAGCAGCTCTAACGGGATTTATAGCTACACCTTC. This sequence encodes CASSSNGIYSYTF. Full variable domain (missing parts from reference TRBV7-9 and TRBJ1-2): DTGVSQNPRHKITKRGQNVTFRCDPISEHNRLYWYRQTLGQGPEFLTYFQNEAQLEKSRLLSDRFSAERPKGSFSTLEIQRTEQGDSAMYLCASSSNGIYSYTFGSGTRLTVV.

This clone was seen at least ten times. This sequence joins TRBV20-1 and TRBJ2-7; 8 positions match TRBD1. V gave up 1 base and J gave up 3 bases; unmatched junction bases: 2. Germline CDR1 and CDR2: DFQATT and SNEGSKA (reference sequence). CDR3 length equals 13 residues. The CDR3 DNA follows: TGCAGTGCTAGAGTGACAGGGGTCTACGAGCAGTACTTC. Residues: CSARVTGVYEQYF.

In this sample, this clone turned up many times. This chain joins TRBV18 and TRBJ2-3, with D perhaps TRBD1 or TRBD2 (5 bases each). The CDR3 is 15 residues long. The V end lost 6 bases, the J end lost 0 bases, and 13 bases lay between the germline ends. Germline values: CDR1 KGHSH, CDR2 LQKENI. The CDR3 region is CASSGTEASTDTQYF. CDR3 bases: TGTGCCAGCTCCGGGACGGAGGCTAGCACAGATACGCAGTATTTT.

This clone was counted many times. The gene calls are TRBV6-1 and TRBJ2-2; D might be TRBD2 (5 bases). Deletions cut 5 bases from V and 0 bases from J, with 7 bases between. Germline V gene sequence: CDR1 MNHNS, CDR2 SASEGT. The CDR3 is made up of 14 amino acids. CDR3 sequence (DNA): TGTGCCAGCAGTACTAGTCCGAACACCGGGGAGCTGTTTTTT. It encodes CASSTSPNTGELFF.

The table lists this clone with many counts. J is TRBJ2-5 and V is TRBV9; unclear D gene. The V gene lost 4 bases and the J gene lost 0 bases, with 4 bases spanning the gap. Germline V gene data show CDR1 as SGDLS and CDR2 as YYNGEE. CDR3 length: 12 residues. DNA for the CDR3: TGTGCCAGCAGCCCTAACCAAGAGACCCAGTACTTC. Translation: CASSPNQETQYF.